This T cell receptor beta chain was sequenced in a study of blood T cell repertoires in COVID-19. As for the study in general: Nucleic acid was either cDNA or gDNA, and it came from T cells, B-cell-depleted T cells, or PBMCs.

A few counts support this clone. V dropped 1 base and J dropped 8; count of bases not matched to a gene: 3. Germline loops: CDR1 LGHNA, CDR2 YSLEER. This CDR3 comprises 14 residues. Original processing notes: Cell counts per sample came from amplifying reference gene primers. The repertoire was sequenced with immunoSEQ multiplex PCR; TCRdb's copy has only in-frame clones and lacks some. That table gives V, J and clone size, and the DNA gave D and trimming. Among more than 200,000 clones listed, more than 85% were seen once. Among Cohort 3 donors, those recovered had two negative PCRs, clearance, or symptom resolution.

The sample taken for sequencing was PBMCs or T cells enriched from blood (not recorded which). The receptor was isolated from a woman aged 50 to 65 who had recovered from COVID-19. The rearrangement links TRBV4-3 to TRBJ2-1, with 9 bases that match TRBD2. CDR3 nucleotide sequence: TGCGCCAGCAGCCAAGTGGGACTAGCCCATGAGCAGTTCTTC. This gives the protein CASSQVGLAHEQFF.